Listed here are 12 T cell receptor beta chains from one sample, sequenced in a study of CD8 T cells in Susac syndrome. Random hexamers primed reverse transcription of roughly 0.5 to 1 ug RNA. TCRdb reprocessed the immunoSEQ multiplex PCR reads with MiXCR, giving one entry per CDR3 protein. The sample lists just over 150,000 distinct CDR3 sequences; roughly 96% were seen once. Specimen: CD8+ T cells from PBMCs. The receptors stem from a human donor with multiple sclerosis.

The rearrangement links TRBV20-1 to TRBJ1-1; no definite D call. Between the trimmed V and J ends, which lost 3 bases and 0 bases, there was a span of 14 bases. Germline-derived CDR1 and CDR2 are DFQATT and SNEGSKA (reference sequence). The CDR3 contains 15 residues. As DNA, the CDR3 is TGCAGTGCTAGGGAGTACAGAGTTTTGAACACTGAAGCTTTCTTT. It specifies CSAREYRVLNTEAFF.

J is TRBJ1-2 and V is TRBV9; D is possibly TRBD1 (5 bases). Germline assignment: CDR1 SGDLS and CDR2 YYNGEE. The CDR3 runs 13 residues. V lost 3 bases and J 3 bases, leaving 9 bases between the germline ends. The CDR3 sequence is CASSAGGDYGYTF. DNA for the CDR3: TGTGCCAGCAGCGCGGGAGGGGACTATGGCTACACCTTC.

The rearrangement joins TRBV20-1 to TRBJ2-1; D gene uncertain. With 1 base removed from V and 0 bases from J, the gap between germline ends came to 10 bases. CDR1 DFQATT and CDR2 SNEGSKA come from the germline V gene (reference sequence). This CDR3 spans 15 amino acids. Here the CDR3 reads CSARAGSSSYNEQFF. In nucleotides, the CDR3 is TGCAGTGCTAGAGCTGGCTCTAGCTCCTACAATGAGCAGTTCTTC.

The rearrangement uses TRBV6-2 or TRBV6-3 and TRBJ2-1; D remains ambiguous. The CDR3 consists of 13 residues. The V gene lost 6 bases and the J gene lost 5 bases, with 11 bases spanning the gap. Germline CDR1 reads MNHEY; CDR2 reads SVGEGT. CDR3: CASSRGRNNEQFF. Written as DNA, the CDR3 is TGTGCCAGCAGCCGCGGACGTAACAATGAGCAGTTCTTC.

CDR3 protein: CAWIWDTGELFF. CDR3 nucleotide sequence: TGTGCCTGGATATGGGACACCGGGGAGCTGTTTTTT. The V and J genes are TRBV30 and TRBJ2-2; D is uncertain. V lost 4 bases and J lost 3, with 6 bases in between. Germline CDR1 reads GTSNPN; CDR2 reads SVGIG (reference sequence). This CDR3 region has 12 residues.

The chain carries TRBV20-1 and TRBJ1-5; 7 bases map to TRBD1. With 5 bases clipped from V and 1 base from J, the junction kept 5 bases outside the gene matches. Looked up from germline, CDR1 is DFQATT and CDR2 is SNEGSKA (reference sequence). CDR3 length: 14 residues. The CDR3 spells CSAGGTASNQPQHF. The CDR3 DNA follows: TGCAGTGCTGGGGGGACAGCAAGCAATCAGCCCCAGCATTTT.

This clonotype was seen a single time. The chain carries TRBV7-2 and TRBJ2-1; TRBD1 agrees at 7 bases. Germline lookup yields CDR1 SGHTA and CDR2 FQGNSA. CDR3 length: 15 residues. The J segment lost 5 bases and the V segment lost 5 bases, leaving 9 bases of the junction unmatched. The CDR3 loop is CASSPDRTGDNEQFF. CDR3 in DNA: TGTGCCAGCAGCCCAGACCGGACAGGTGACAATGAGCAGTTCTTC.

This chain connects TRBV30 to TRBJ2-7; TRBD1 is a possible D gene (5 bases). There are 12 residues in the CDR3. V dropped 3 bases and J dropped 5 bases, with 11 bases sitting between them. Germline loops: CDR1 GTSNPN, CDR2 SVGIG (reference sequence). The CDR3 bases are TGTGCCTGGAGCCTAGACAGAGACGAGCAGTACTTC. Amino acid sequence: CAWSLDRDEQYF.

The rearrangement uses TRBV5-4 and TRBJ2-3; a weak D match, TRBD2 (5 bases). The CDR3 runs 17 residues. Germline CDR1 SGHNT, CDR2 YYREEE (reference sequence). Trimming stripped 4 bases from V and 0 bases from J, with 18 bases between. CDR3 nucleotide sequence: TGTGCCAGCAGCCCACCCATTCGGGGTAGAAGCACAGATACGCAGTATTTT. Its protein is CASSPPIRGRSTDTQYF.

The chain combines TRBV9 with TRBJ2-7; D not resolved. Trimming removed 0 bases from V and 3 bases from J, with 10 bases in between. The CDR3 is 14 residues long. Per germline, CDR1 SGDLS and CDR2 YYNGEE. The CDR3 coding sequence is TGTGCCAGCAGCGTAGCGGACGGATACTACGAGCAGTACTTC. It encodes CASSVADGYYEQYF.

V and J are TRBV29-1 and TRBJ1-1; maybe TRBD1 (6 bases). Germline V gene lookup returns CDR1 SQVTM and CDR2 ANQGSEA. The CDR3 has 12 amino acids. CDR3 sequence (DNA): TGCAGTCAGGGGTCACAGAACACTGAAGCTTTCTTT. Translation gives CSQGSQNTEAFF. The entire variable domain, with the rest obtained from reference TRBV29-1 and TRBJ1-1, is as follows: SAVISQKPSRDICQRGTSLTIQCQVDSQVTMMFWYRQQPGQSLTLIATANQGSEATYESGFVIDKFPISRPNLTFSTLTVSNMSPEDSSIYLCSQGSQNTEAFFGQGTRLTVV.

This chain joins TRBV15 and TRBJ1-4, with no clear D. The CDR3 totals 16 residues. Germline CDR1 and CDR2: LNHNV and YYDKDF (reference sequence). Trimming removed 5 bases at V and 1 base at J, with 14 bases between. CDR3 nucleotide sequence: TGTGCCACCAGCTCAAGCGGCGGGAGAACTAATGAAAAACTGTTTTTT. It yields the protein CATSSSGGRTNEKLFF.